These 27 T cell receptor beta chains were sequenced from one sample in a study of tumor-infiltrating lymphocytes in primary liver carcinoma. Production of TCR beta cDNA used 500 ng total RNA together with a constant-region primer. Sequencing libraries for TCR beta derived from three nested multiplex PCR rounds that used slightly modified ARM-PCR. Forward primers for TRBV1-TRBV30 and a C-beta reverse primer served the first two PCR rounds, at about 10 cycles each. MiXCR, applied by TCRdb to the multiplex PCR reads, yields one record per CDR3 protein. This table holds fewer than 400,000 distinct CDR3 sequences, more than 55% found once. Out of unsorted whole blood came the blood RNA, and germline DNA was extracted as well. The material sequenced was peripheral blood. Source of these receptors: a man in his forties with primary liver carcinoma and hepatitis B virus infection.

CDR3 residues: CAWSGGTYEKLFF. CDR3 bases: TGTGCCTGGAGTGGCGGCACTTATGAAAAACTGTTTTTT. This chain links TRBV30 with TRBJ1-4; D remains unclear. CDR3 length equals 13 residues. The V gene lost 1 base and the J gene lost 6 bases, with 9 bases spanning the gap. Per germline, CDR1 GTSNPN and CDR2 SVGIG (reference sequence).

Comments on this clonotype: A much larger clone differs by one base, so this may be a read error. Since no conserved phenylalanine or tryptophan closes the CDR3, a read error is the likely cause. This sequence joins TRBV12-3 or TRBV12-4 and TRBJ1-2, with 8 positions matching TRBD1. CDR3 length equals 15 residues. Losses at the gene ends were 4 bases for V and 4 bases for J; bases not matched to a gene: 8. The CDR3: CASSYQGASGYGYTL. The CDR3 DNA reads as TGTGCCAGCAGTTATCAGGGGGCTTCGGGCTATGGCTACACCCTC.

Regarding this clonotype: Possible read error: a much larger clone is one base away. This CDR3 is missing its conserved last phenylalanine or tryptophan, likely due to a read error. V usage is TRBV7-9 and J usage is TRBJ2-5; D not certain. Germline V gene sequence: CDR1 SEHNR, CDR2 FQNEAQ (reference sequence). There are 11 residues in the CDR3. Trimming pared 5 bases from V and 1 base from J, leaving 2 bases between. Here the CDR3 reads CASSPQETQYI. The CDR3 DNA reads TGTGCCAGCAGCCCCCAAGAGACCCAGTACATC.

As to this clonotype: Its ends do not fully match the called genes, so a read error is possible. The chain links TRBV11-3 to TRBJ2-1, with 14 bases identical to TRBD2. The length of the CDR3 is 17 residues. Germline V lookup: CDR1 SGHNT, CDR2 YENEEA. CDR3 sequence reads: CASRSDGLAGGRNEQLF. DNA for the CDR3: TGCGCCAGCAGGTCCGACGGACTAGCGGGAGGAAGAAATGAGCAGCTCTTC.

As for this clonotype: With a much larger clone just one base away, this may be a read error. The V and J genes are TRBV6-5 and TRBJ2-5; no clear D. Germline CDR1 is MNHEY and CDR2 is SVGAGI. This CDR3 spans 15 amino acids. Trimming removed 6 bases from V and 5 bases from J, with 19 bases in between. The CDR3 coding sequence is TGTGCCAGCAGCCTTCGAGTCGGATCACATGAGACCCAGTACTTC. Encoded protein: CASSLRVGSHETQYF.

This clonotype was recorded once. In this CDR3 the conserved last residue, phenylalanine or tryptophan, is missing, so a read error is likely. The chain combines TRBV12-3 or TRBV12-4 with TRBJ2-1; 9 bases line up with TRBD2. There are 16 residues in the CDR3. V dropped 6 bases and J dropped 3; count of bases not matched to a gene: 9. The CDR3 DNA sequence: TGTGCCAGCAGCGCCCCCCTAGCGGGACGCTACAATGAGCAGTTCTCC. Translation gives CASSAPLAGRYNEQFS.

About this clonotype: This may arise from a read error, as a much more abundant clone is one base away. The V and J genes are TRBV11-2 and TRBJ1-5, with a weak D call TRBD1 (6 bases). Germline CDR1 reads SGHAT; CDR2 reads FQNNGV. CDR3 length: 16 amino acids. CDR3 in amino acids: CASCLGGAGPYQPQHF. CDR3 DNA: TGTGCCAGCTGCTTAGGGGGGGCCGGACCTTATCAGCCCCAGCATTTT.

The chain has TRBV25-1 and TRBJ1-1; D call uncertain. Looked up from germline, CDR1 is MGHDK and CDR2 is SYGVNS. V lost 0 bases to trimming and J lost 8 bases, with 22 bases between them. This CDR3 contains 17 residues. CDR3 loop: CASSEYKNADRGWEAFF. The CDR3 nucleotides read TGTGCCAGCAGTGAATATAAGAATGCCGACCGCGGGTGGGAAGCTTTCTTT.

With respect to this clonotype: The junction differs from germline at one of its ends, possibly a read error. The chain couples TRBV6-5 to TRBJ2-7, with a weak D call TRBD2 (5 bases). The CDR3 sequence is 14 residues long. Germline CDR1 MNHEY, CDR2 SVGAGI. CDR3 in DNA: TGTGCCAGTAGTTCTACTAGTCCGATGGACGAGCAGTACTTC. This translates into CASSSTSPMDEQYF.

To note about this clonotype: This is likely a read error, given that the CDR3 carries no conserved phenylalanine or tryptophan at its end. The V gene is TRBV6-1, the J gene TRBJ1-6; 7 bases line up with TRBD1. Germline lookup yields CDR1 MNHNS and CDR2 SASEGT. This CDR3 spans 14 amino acids. The CDR3: CVSSRTGRDSPLHY. Here the CDR3 DNA reads TGTGTCAGCAGCCGGACAGGAAGGGATTCACCCCTCCACTAT.

This clonotype was seen at least ten times. The chain joins TRBV12-3 or TRBV12-4 to TRBJ1-3; no reliable D call. V was shortened by 3 bases and J by 0 bases, with 12 bases between the two germline ends. The CDR3 runs to 16 residues. CDR3 DNA: TGTGCCAGCAGTTTCGGCAGACGCCGCTCTGGAAACACCATATATTTT. Translating gives CASSFGRRRSGNTIYF.

V usage is TRBV10-3 and J usage is TRBJ2-1, with 11 bases aligning to TRBD1. Unmatched junction bases numbered 10, after V lost 3 bases and J lost 9 bases. Per the germline V gene, CDR1 is ENHRY and CDR2 is SYGVKD. This CDR3 comprises 16 residues. The CDR3 spells CAISEGGTGGGTEQFF. DNA for the CDR3: TGTGCCATCAGTGAAGGTGGGACAGGGGGTGGTACTGAGCAGTTCTTC.

Only one count was recorded for this clonotype. Its ends do not fully match the called genes, so a read error is possible. The chain couples TRBV11-1 to TRBJ2-1; D is perhaps TRBD2 (5 bases). Germline values: CDR1 SGHAT, CDR2 FQDESV (reference sequence). CDR3 length: 15 residues. CDR3 region: CASNDSSSSYNELFF. In nucleotides, the CDR3 is TGTGCCAGCAACGACTCTAGCTCATCCTACAACGAGCTGTTCTTC.

V usage is TRBV28 and J usage is TRBJ2-7, with TRBD2 matching over 10 bases. CDR3 size: 14 residues. V trimming: 9 bases; J trimming: 5 bases; junction bases outside the gene matches: 10. Germline CDR1 is MDHEN and CDR2 is SYDVKM. The CDR3 region has the DNA TGTGCCAGAACCTCAGCGGGAGGGCCGGACGAGCAGTACTTC. Its protein product is CARTSAGGPDEQYF.

Worth noting for this clonotype: A read error may be the cause here, since a much bigger clone is one base away. The chain couples TRBV12-3 or TRBV12-4 to TRBJ2-3; 12 bases map to TRBD2. The CDR3 sequence is 15 residues long. CDR3 in amino acids: CASSLAGGEGNTRYF. The CDR3 DNA sequence: TGTGCCAGCAGTCTAGCGGGAGGGGAGGGGAATACGCGGTATTTT.

This clonotype was observed a few times. The chain employs TRBV5-5 and TRBJ2-6; TRBD1 aligns across 7 bases. After removal of 4 bases from V and 0 bases from J, the junction contained 7 bases not matched to a gene. The length of the CDR3 is 17 residues. From germline, CDR1 is SGHKS and CDR2 YYEKEE (reference sequence). The CDR3 DNA is TGTGCCAGCAGCACCGGACAGGTTACCTCTGGGGCCAACGTCCTGACTTTC. Protein product: CASSTGQVTSGANVLTF.

This clonotype was seen a handful of times. This chain links TRBV29-1 with TRBJ1-1; 7 bases agree with TRBD1. V was clipped by 6 bases and J by 5 bases; unmatched bases: 9. The CDR3 consists of 13 residues. From germline, CDR1 is SQVTM and CDR2 ANQGSEA. CDR3 region: CSVGQAAYTEAFF. The CDR3 DNA sequence: TGCAGCGTCGGACAGGCGGCGTATACTGAAGCTTTCTTT.

Concerning this clonotype itself: A much bigger clone sits one base away, suggesting this may be a read error. This sequence joins TRBV7-9 and TRBJ2-1, with TRBD2 matching 9 bases. The trim removed 7 bases at V and 9 bases at J, leaving 4 bases unmatched. Germline lookup yields CDR1 SEHNR and CDR2 FQNEAQ (reference sequence). CDR3 length equals 12 residues. The CDR3, as DNA: TGTGCCAGCAACCTGACTAGCGGTGAGCAGTTCTTC. Amino acid sequence: CASNLTSGEQFF.

This clonotype was seen only a few times. V and J are TRBV4-2 and TRBJ2-1; D is perhaps TRBD2 (6 bases). Germline CDR1 is LGHNA and CDR2 is YNFKEQ. The V gene lost 0 bases and the J gene lost 2 bases, with 11 bases spanning the gap. The CDR3 runs 16 residues. The CDR3 DNA is TGTGCCAGCAGCCAAGATGGGGGGAGGACCTACAATGAGCAGTTCTTC. Its protein product is CASSQDGGRTYNEQFF.

Notes on this clonotype: The CDR3 does not end in the conserved phenylalanine or tryptophan, so this is likely a read error. The chain combines TRBV6-1 with TRBJ2-7; TRBD2 is a possible D gene (6 bases). The germline V gene encodes CDR1 MNHNS and CDR2 SASEGT. V lost 2 bases, J lost 0 bases, and 14 bases lay in between. The CDR3 extends over 16 amino acids. Written as DNA, the CDR3 is TGTGCCAGCAGTGAATCCGGGGGTTGGAGCTCCTACGAGCAGTACCTC. It encodes CASSESGGWSSYEQYL.

For this clonotype: This may be a read error: a much more frequent sequence differs by one nucleotide. The chain is built from TRBV12-3 or TRBV12-4 and TRBJ2-1; D gene unclear. V was cut by 6 bases and J by 9 bases, with 15 bases left in between. The CDR3 is made up of 13 amino acids. The CDR3 loop reads CASRPPVTSEQFF. DNA of the CDR3: TGTGCCAGCAGACCCCCTGTAACTTCTGAGCAGTTCTTC.

Details on this clonotype: A much larger clone sits a single nucleotide away, making a read error possible. The rearrangement uses TRBV4-2 and TRBJ2-7; no definite D call. Germline loops: CDR1 LGHNA, CDR2 YNFKEQ. This CDR3 has 15 amino acids. The CDR3 sequence is CTSSQVGSTYYEQYF. The CDR3 DNA reads as TGTACCAGCAGCCAAGTCGGTAGCACTTACTACGAGCAGTACTTC.

The chain joins TRBV11-3 to TRBJ2-7; the D call may be TRBD1 or TRBD2 (5 bases each). The germline CDR1 and CDR2 sequences are SGHNT and YENEEA. V lost 9 bases, J lost 5 bases, and 23 bases lay in between. The CDR3 covers 15 residues. CDR3 DNA sequence: TGTGCCAGGGCACTAAATTCAGAGGGGCAAGACGAGCAGTACTTC. Translating it yields CARALNSEGQDEQYF.

Note on this clonotype: This clone may be a read error of a much larger clone one base away. The genes are TRBV6-1 and TRBJ2-5, with D possibly TRBD1 on 5 matching bases. This CDR3 has 14 amino acids. Germline CDR1 is MNHNS and CDR2 is SASEGT. As DNA, the CDR3 is TGTTCCAGCAGTGAAAGGGGCAGGCAAGAGACCCAGTACTTC. Its protein product is CSSSERGRQETQYF.

This clonotype has only a few counts. The J gene is TRBJ2-6, the V gene TRBV10-3; D not certain. V lost 3 bases to trimming and J lost 0 bases, with 9 bases between them. CDR1 is ENHRY, CDR2 SYGVKD, per germline. The CDR3 spans 16 residues. The chain's CDR3 is CAISDRQTSGANVLTF. CDR3 bases: TGTGCCATCAGTGACAGGCAGACCTCTGGGGCCAACGTCCTGACTTTC.

Of note for this clonotype: Compared with germline, one end of the junction differs, possibly owing to a read error. The chain recombines TRBV11-3 with TRBJ2-7; unclear D gene. CDR1 is SGHNT, CDR2 YENEEA, per germline. The CDR3 consists of 14 residues. CDR3: CAGSSGRISDEQYF. The CDR3 nucleotides are TGTGCCGGCAGCTCCGGTAGGATCTCAGACGAGCAGTACTTC.

This clonotype was seen just once. One junction end does not reproduce the germline sequence, and a read error may be involved. This rearrangement joins TRBV5-6 to TRBJ2-5, with D uncertain. Germline lookup yields CDR1 SGHDT and CDR2 YYEEEE. The CDR3 contains 13 residues. This CDR3 reads CASSFGHQETQCF. As DNA, the CDR3 is TGTGCCAGCAGCTTCGGGCACCAAGAGACCCAGTGCTTC.